Listed below are T cell receptor beta chains from one sample, sequenced in a study of T cell responses to AZD1222 COVID-19 vaccine. Some clones are missing from TCRdb's copy, which holds only in-frame ones; the method was immunoSEQ multiplex PCR. The sample includes about 160,000 clones, around 90% of them seen just once. Specimen: peripheral blood, collected on day 0 of AZD1222 vaccination. Source of these receptors: an adult in good health. Each CDR3 is given with its conserved first and last residue. The order of the fields is clone size, J gene, D gene, V gene, CDR3 DNA, CDR3 protein. The D gene is left open where the match is weak. Some rows mark clone size as missing; the rest say once, few, many or name a class of expanded clone.

-	TRBJ2-7	-	TRBV7-8	TGTGCCAGCAGCTTAGCGCGGTACGAGCAGTACTTC	CASSLARYEQYF
-	TRBJ2-1	-	TRBV19	TGTGCCAGTAGTATGCTGCCGGGGTTGAATGAGCAGTTCTTC	CASSMLPGLNEQFF
-	TRBJ2-1	TRBD2	TRBV2	TGTGCCAGCAGTGAAGCCCAGCGGGGGGTGGGTGAGCAGTTCTTC	CASSEAQRGVGEQFF
-	TRBJ1-2	TRBD1	TRBV4-1	TGCGCCAGCAGTCCGACAGGGGAGAAAGATAATGGCTACACCTTC	CASSPTGEKDNGYTF
-	TRBJ1-2	-	TRBV7-3	TGTGCCAGCAGCTTAAACGGAGGAAAGCTGTTCGGCTACACCTTC	CASSLNGGKLFGYTF
-	TRBJ1-5	TRBD1	TRBV6-5	TGTGCCAGCAGTCGCCTGGACAGGGGAAAATCGCCCCAGCATTTT	CASSRLDRGKSPQHF
-	TRBJ2-1	-	TRBV4-2	TGTGCCAGCAGCCAAGGCTTCTCCTACAATGAGCAGTTCTTC	CASSQGFSYNEQFF
-	TRBJ2-3	-	TRBV10-3	TGTGCCATTTCTTCCGCGGTGGTAAATACGCAGTATTTT	CAISSAVVNTQYF
-	TRBJ1-1	TRBD1	TRBV5-1	TGCGCCAGCAGCACGACAGGGATCACTGAAGCTTTCTTT	CASSTTGITEAFF
-	TRBJ1-2	-	TRBV7-9	TGTGCCAGCAGCTCCCGGACGGTCCCCTATGGCTACACCTTC	CASSSRTVPYGYTF
-	TRBJ2-5	-	TRBV2	TGTGCCAGCATGGACCAAGAGACCCAGTACTTC	CASMDQETQYF
-	TRBJ1-6	-	TRBV6-5	TGTGCCAGCAGTTACTTCGTAGGACAAAACAGCTCACCCCTCCACTTT	CASSYFVGQNSSPLHF
-	TRBJ1-3	-	TRBV9	TGTGCCAGCAGCGCCACCGCAAGCTCTGGAAACACCATATATTTT	CASSATASSGNTIYF
few	TRBJ1-1	-	TRBV11-3	TGTGCCAGCAGCCCCATCCGGGCTGAAGCTTTCTTT	CASSPIRAEAFF
-	TRBJ1-1	-	TRBV10-2	TGCGCCACACGGAGGGAGGGCTCGAGGAACACTGAAGCTTTCTTT	CATRREGSRNTEAFF
-	TRBJ2-7	TRBD1	TRBV27	TGTGCCAGCAGTAGGGACAGGGGGGCCCGAGGCGCGCAGTACTTC	CASSRDRGARGAQYF